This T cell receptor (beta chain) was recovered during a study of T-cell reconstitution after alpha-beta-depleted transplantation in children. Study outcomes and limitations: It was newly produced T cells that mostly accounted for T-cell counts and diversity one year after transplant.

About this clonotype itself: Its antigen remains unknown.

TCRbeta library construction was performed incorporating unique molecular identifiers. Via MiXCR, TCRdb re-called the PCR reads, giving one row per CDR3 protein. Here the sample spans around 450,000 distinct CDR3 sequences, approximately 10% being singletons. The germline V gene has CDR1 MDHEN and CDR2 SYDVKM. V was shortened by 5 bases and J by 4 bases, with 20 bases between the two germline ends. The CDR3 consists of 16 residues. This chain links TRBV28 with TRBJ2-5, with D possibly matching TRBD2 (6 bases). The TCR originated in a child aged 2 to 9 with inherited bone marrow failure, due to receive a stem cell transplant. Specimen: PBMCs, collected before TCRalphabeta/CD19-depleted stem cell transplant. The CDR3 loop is CASSPGDRGVGETQYF. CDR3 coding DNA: TGTGCCAGCAGTCCGGGGGACCGAGGGGTTGGAGAGACCCAGTACTTC.